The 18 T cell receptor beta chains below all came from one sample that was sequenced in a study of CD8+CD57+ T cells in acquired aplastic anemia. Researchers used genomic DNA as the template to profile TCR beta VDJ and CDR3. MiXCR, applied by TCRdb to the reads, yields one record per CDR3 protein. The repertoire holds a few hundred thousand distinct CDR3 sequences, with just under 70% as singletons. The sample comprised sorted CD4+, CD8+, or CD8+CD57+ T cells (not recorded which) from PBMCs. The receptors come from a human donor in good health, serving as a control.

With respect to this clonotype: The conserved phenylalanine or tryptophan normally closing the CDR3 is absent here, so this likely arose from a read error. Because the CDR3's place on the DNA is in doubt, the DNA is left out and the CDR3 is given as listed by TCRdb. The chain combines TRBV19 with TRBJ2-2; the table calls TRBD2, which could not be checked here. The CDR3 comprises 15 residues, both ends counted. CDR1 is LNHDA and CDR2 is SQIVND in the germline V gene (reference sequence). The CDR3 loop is CASSKGRSYGWTLGS.

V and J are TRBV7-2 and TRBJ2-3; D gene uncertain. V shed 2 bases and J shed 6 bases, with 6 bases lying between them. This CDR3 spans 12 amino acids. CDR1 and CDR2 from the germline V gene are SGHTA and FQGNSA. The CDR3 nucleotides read TGTGCCAGCAGCTTATACCCGGATACGCAGTATTTT. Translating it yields CASSLYPDTQYF.

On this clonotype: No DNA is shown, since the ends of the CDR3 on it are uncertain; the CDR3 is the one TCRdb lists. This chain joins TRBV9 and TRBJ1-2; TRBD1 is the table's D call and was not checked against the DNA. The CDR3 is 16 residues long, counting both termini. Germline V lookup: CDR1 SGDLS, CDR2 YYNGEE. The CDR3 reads CASNVLRAGHQAHYTF.

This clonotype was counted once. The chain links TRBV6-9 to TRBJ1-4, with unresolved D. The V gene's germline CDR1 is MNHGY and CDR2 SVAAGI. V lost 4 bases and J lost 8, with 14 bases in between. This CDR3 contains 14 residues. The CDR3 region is CASSWTAEGEKLFF. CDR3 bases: TGTGCCAGCAGTTGGACTGCCGAGGGAGAAAAACTGTTTTTT.

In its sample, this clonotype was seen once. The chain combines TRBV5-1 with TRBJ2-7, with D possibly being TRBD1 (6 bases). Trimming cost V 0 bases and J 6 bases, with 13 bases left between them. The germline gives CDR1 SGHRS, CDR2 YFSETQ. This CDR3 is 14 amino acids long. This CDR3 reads CASSLARGWGEQYF. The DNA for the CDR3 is TGCGCCAGCAGCTTGGCCAGGGGATGGGGCGAGCAGTACTTC.

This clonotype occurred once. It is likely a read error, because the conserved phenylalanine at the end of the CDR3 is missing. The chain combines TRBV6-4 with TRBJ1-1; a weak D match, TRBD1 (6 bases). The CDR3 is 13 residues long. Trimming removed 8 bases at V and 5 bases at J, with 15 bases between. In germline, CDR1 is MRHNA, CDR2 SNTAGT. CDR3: CASGTGLTTEAFS. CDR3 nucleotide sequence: TGTGCCAGCGGCACAGGGCTAACTACTGAAGCTTTCTCT.

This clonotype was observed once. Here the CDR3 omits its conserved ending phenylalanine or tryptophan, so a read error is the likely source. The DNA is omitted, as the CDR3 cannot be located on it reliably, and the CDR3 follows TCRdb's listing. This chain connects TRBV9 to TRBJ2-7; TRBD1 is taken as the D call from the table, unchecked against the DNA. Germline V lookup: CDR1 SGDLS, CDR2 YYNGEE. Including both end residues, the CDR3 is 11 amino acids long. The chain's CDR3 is CASSVGAGDFY.

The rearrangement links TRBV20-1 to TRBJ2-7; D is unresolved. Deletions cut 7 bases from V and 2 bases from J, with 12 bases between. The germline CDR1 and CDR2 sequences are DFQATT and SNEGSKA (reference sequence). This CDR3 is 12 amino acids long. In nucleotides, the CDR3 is TGCAGTGTTGGCGGCGGCCCCTACGAGCAGTACTTC. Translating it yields CSVGGGPYEQYF.

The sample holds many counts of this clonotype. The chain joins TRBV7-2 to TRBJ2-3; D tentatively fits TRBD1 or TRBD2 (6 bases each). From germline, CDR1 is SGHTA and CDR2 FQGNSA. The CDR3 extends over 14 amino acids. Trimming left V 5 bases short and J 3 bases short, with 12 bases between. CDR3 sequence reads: CASSPGARTDTQYF. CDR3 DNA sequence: TGTGCCAGCAGCCCGGGGGCCCGGACAGATACGCAGTATTTT.

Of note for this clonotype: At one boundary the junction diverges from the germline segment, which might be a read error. CDR3 in DNA: TGCGCCAGCAGCGAAGGGGGACAGAACTCACCCCTCCTCCACTTT. It specifies CASSEGGQNSPLLHF. The gene calls are TRBV9 and TRBJ1-6, with 7 nucleotides matching TRBD1. The germline CDR1 and CDR2 sequences are SGDLS and YYNGEE. CDR3 size: 15 residues.

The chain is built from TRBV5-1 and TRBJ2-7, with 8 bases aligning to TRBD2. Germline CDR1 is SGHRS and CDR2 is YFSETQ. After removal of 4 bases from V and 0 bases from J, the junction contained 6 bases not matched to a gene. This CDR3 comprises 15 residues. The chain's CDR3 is CASSTSRGGSYEQYF. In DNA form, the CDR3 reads TGCGCCAGCAGCACGTCCCGGGGGGGCTCCTACGAGCAGTACTTC.

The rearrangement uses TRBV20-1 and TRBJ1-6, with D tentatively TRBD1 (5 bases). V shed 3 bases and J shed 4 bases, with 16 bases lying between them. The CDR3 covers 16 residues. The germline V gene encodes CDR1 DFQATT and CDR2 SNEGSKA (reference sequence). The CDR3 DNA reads TGCAGTGCTAGGGGGCGGGAGGGTACTTATAATTCACCCCTCCACTTT. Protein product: CSARGREGTYNSPLHF.

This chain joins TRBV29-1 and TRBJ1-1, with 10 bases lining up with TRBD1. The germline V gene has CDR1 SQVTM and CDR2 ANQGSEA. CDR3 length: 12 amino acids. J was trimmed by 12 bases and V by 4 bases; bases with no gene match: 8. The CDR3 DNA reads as TGCAGCGTTGTGACAGGGGGCGCAGAAACTTTCTTT. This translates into CSVVTGGAETFF.

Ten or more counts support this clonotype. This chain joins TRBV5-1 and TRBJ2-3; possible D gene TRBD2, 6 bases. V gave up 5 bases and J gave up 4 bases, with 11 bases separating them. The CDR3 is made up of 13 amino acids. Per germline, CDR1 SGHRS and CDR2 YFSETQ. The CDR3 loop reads CASREGWADTQYF. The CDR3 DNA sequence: TGCGCCAGCAGGGAGGGGTGGGCAGATACGCAGTATTTT.

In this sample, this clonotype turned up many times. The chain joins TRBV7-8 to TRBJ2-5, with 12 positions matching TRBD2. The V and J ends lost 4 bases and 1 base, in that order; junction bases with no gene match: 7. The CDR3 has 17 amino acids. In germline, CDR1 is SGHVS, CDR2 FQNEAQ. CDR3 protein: CASSSPSGGAVQETQYF. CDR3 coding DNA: TGTGCCAGCAGCTCTCCTAGCGGGGGGGCCGTCCAAGAGACCCAGTACTTC.

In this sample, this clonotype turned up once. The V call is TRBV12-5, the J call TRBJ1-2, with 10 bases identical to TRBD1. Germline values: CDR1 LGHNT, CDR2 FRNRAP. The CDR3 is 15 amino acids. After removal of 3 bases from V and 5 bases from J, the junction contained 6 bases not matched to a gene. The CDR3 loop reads CASGLDPGQGYGYTF. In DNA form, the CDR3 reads TGTGCTAGTGGTTTAGATCCGGGACAGGGGTATGGCTACACCTTC.

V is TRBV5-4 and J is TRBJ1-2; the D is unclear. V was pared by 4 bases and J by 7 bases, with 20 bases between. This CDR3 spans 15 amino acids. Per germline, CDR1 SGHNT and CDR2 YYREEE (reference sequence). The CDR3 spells CASSHSVGFVGGYTF. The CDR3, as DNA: TGTGCCAGCAGCCACTCCGTAGGGTTCGTCGGTGGCTACACCTTC.

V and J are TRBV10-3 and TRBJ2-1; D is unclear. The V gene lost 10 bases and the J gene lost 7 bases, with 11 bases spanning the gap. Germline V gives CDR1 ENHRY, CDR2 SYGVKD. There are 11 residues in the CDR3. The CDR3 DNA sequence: TGTGCCAGCAGATCCGGGAATGAGCAGTTCTTC. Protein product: CASRSGNEQFF.